The following is a TCR beta chain sequence with its context. Its antigen is undetermined. This sample stems from a study of Ad26.COV2.S vaccination and SARS-CoV-2 variants. Study information: Administration of Ad26.COV2.S was intramuscular, either once or twice 56 days apart. Study results and caveats: The TCR breadth and depth analyses may have produced an underestimate of total T cell responses.

Clones were sequenced by immunoSEQ multiplex PCR, and TCRdb holds only the in-frame ones, with some missing. The sample lists some 340,000 clones; over 80% were seen once. Treatment given: some 20 received Ad26.COV2.S at low or high dose, single or two shots; about five received placebo; per-sample allocation not given. Samples analyzed were those drawn on day 63 after the first vaccine or placebo injection. Cohort 1b enrolled adults aged 18-55 years in Boston. Trimming took off 10 bases at V and 5 bases at J, with 17 bases between the two ends. This CDR3 contains 13 residues. CDR1 is SGHDN, CDR2 FVKESK, per germline.

The receptor comes from a person aged 18 to 65 who received the Ad26.COV2.S COVID-19 vaccine or a placebo. V usage is TRBV14 and J usage is TRBJ1-2; D unclear. Material: peripheral blood, obtained in a trial of Ad26.COV2.S vaccine versus placebo. The CDR3: CATSGDFIYGYTF. CDR3 nucleotides: TGTGCCACTTCAGGAGATTTCATTTATGGCTACACCTTC.